This paragraph reports one T cell receptor beta chain. Its matching antigen is unknown. The data were obtained in a study of T-cell memory formation after mild COVID-19. Study observations and caveats: Within pre-infection memory, some responding clones were found, suggesting cross-reactive memory joined. Mostly located in CM and EM were contracting CD4+ clones, with contracting CD8+ clones located in EMRA.

After 5'RACE with constant-segment primers, TCR alpha and TCR beta cDNA libraries carrying sample barcodes and UMIs were obtained. TCRdb analysed the 5' RACE reads with MiXCR anew, one entry per CDR3 protein. The data show about 470,000 distinct CDR3 sequences, 20% to 25% seen once. The V and J ends lost 4 bases and 6 bases respectively, with 16 bases between them. The CDR3 sequence is 15 residues long. CDR1 SGHDN and CDR2 FVKESK come from the germline V gene. Sequenced input: PBMCs or a T cell subset sorted from them (not recorded which). The origin of this receptor is an adult woman who had mild COVID-19 (a few samples of this study predate the infection). Cell type and time point are not known. The gene calls are TRBV14 and TRBJ2-1, with D unclear. The CDR3 region is CASSPWVDKPNEQFF. The CDR3 region has the DNA TGTGCCAGCAGCCCCTGGGTCGACAAACCCAATGAGCAGTTCTTC.